A selection of T cell receptor beta chains follows, all from one sample in a study of T cell responses to AZD1222 COVID-19 vaccine. Libraries were prepared by immunoSEQ multiplex PCR; TCRdb keeps only in-frame clonotypes and omits some of them. The sample includes about 100,000 clones, 65% to 90% of them seen just once. Sequenced here: peripheral blood, sampled on day 0 of AZD1222 vaccination. The receptor set was obtained from an adult in good health. Each CDR3 is given with its conserved first and last residue. The D gene is left open where the match is weak. The listing skips clone size in some rows; elsewhere it reads once, few, many or a size class.

TRBV27	TRBD2	-	TRBJ2-7	CASSSPQAGSSYEQYF	TGTGCCAGCAGTTCCCCGCAAGCGGGGAGCTCCTACGAGCAGTACTTC
TRBV7-2	-	-	TRBJ2-1	CASSPRPNLYNEQFF	TGTGCCAGCTCTCCAAGGCCCAACCTTTACAATGAGCAGTTCTTC
TRBV7-9	-	-	TRBJ1-4	CASSPGEGMDEKLFF	TGTGCCAGCAGCCCAGGAGAGGGGATGGATGAAAAACTGTTTTTT
TRBV7-7	-	-	TRBJ2-5	CASSLEARAGETQYF	TGTGCTAGCAGCTTAGAGGCCAGGGCAGGGGAGACCCAGTACTTC
TRBV5-8	TRBD1	-	TRBJ1-2	CASSLLGDRGLYGYTF	TGTGCCAGCAGCCTCCTGGGGGACAGGGGACTCTATGGCTACACCTTC
TRBV7-8	-	-	TRBJ2-7	CASSLRTGIYEQYF	TGTGCCAGCAGCTTAAGAACAGGGATTTACGAGCAGTACTTC
TRBV5-4	-	-	TRBJ1-1	CASSLGRNTEAFF	TGTGCCAGCAGCTTAGGTAGGAACACTGAAGCTTTCTTT
TRBV7-9	TRBD1	-	TRBJ1-2	CASSRGQGYYGYTF	TGTGCCAGCAGCAGGGGACAGGGGTACTATGGCTACACCTTC
TRBV18	TRBD1	-	TRBJ2-4	CASSSGQGVYIQYF	TGTGCCAGCTCATCCGGACAGGGGGTGTACATTCAGTACTTC
TRBV5-4	TRBD2	-	TRBJ2-1	CASSLGTSVNNEQFF	TGTGCCAGCAGCTTAGGGACTAGCGTAAACAATGAGCAGTTCTTC
TRBV30	-	-	TRBJ1-6	CAWSVAGNSPLHF	TGTGCCTGGAGTGTAGCTGGGAATTCACCCCTCCACTTT
TRBV4-1	-	-	TRBJ2-3	CASSQIRQADTQYF	TGCGCCAGCAGCCAGATCCGACAGGCAGATACGCAGTATTTT
TRBV10-3	-	-	TRBJ1-4	CAISSGQLDEKLFF	TGTGCCATCAGCTCAGGACAGTTAGATGAAAAACTGTTTTTT
TRBV7-2	TRBD1	-	TRBJ1-2	CASSLGQGEHTF	TGTGCCAGCAGCTTGGGACAGGGGGAGCACACCTTC
TRBV19	-	-	TRBJ1-1	CATTKAGAGTEAFF	TGTGCCACCACCAAGGCAGGGGCGGGGACTGAAGCTTTCTTT
TRBV7-9	-	-	TRBJ1-1	CASSLDLNTEAFF	TGTGCCAGCAGCTTAGATTTGAACACTGAAGCTTTCTTT
TRBV6-5	-	once	TRBJ1-6	CASRPAQASPLHF	TGTGCCAGCAGACCCGCCCAGGCTTCACCCCTCCACTTT
TRBV29-1	-	-	TRBJ1-1	CSVTGHEGTEAFF	TGCAGCGTTACGGGCCACGAGGGCACTGAAGCTTTCTTT